Shown below are 11 T cell receptor beta chains from a single sample sequenced in a study of blood T cell repertoires in COVID-19. Measured with immunoSEQ multiplex PCR; TCRdb has only the in-frame clones, and not every one. The sample comprises 200,000 to 250,000 clones, 65% to 90% of which are singletons, and 4.9% rests with the top ten. Sequenced sample: peripheral blood. These receptors all stem from a woman older than 75 with active or convalescent COVID-19.

The gene calls are TRBV5-1 and TRBJ1-1; TRBD1 matches 7 bases. The J segment lost 5 bases and the V segment lost 2 bases, leaving 6 bases of the junction unmatched. Germline CDR1 SGHRS, CDR2 YFSETQ. This CDR3 is 14 amino acids long. CDR3 region: CASSLQGRQTEAFF. The CDR3 DNA reads TGCGCCAGCAGCTTACAGGGGCGGCAGACTGAAGCTTTCTTT.

This clone was observed many times. The rearrangement uses TRBV10-1 and TRBJ1-4, with 8 positions matching TRBD1. Germline V lookup: CDR1 WNHNN, CDR2 SYGVQD (reference sequence). This CDR3 is built from 17 residues. Germline trimming cut 7 bases from V and 7 bases from J; bases unmatched to any gene: 17. In DNA form, the CDR3 reads TGCGCCAGCATCTCGACAGGGGTCAGCAGCTTGTGTGAAAAACTGTTTTTT. It codes for CASISTGVSSLCEKLFF.

This CDR3 is CASSITQGRLSYGYTF. CDR3 bases: TGTGCCAGTAGTATAACACAGGGCCGTCTTTCCTATGGCTACACCTTC. This chain joins TRBV19 and TRBJ1-2, with D perhaps matching TRBD1 (6 bases). The ends were cut back, 2 bases at V and 4 bases at J, with 17 bases in the middle. The germline gives CDR1 LNHDA, CDR2 SQIVND (reference sequence). CDR3 length: 16 residues.

The chain joins TRBV6-6 to TRBJ2-3; the D gene is possibly TRBD2 (7 bases). The V gene's germline CDR1 is MNHNY and CDR2 SVGAGI (reference sequence). V was trimmed by 6 bases and J by 6 bases, leaving 10 bases between them. The CDR3 sequence is 12 residues long. CDR3 sequence (DNA): TGTGCCAGCAGAGGGGGGGCCGATACGCAGTATTTT. This encodes CASRGGADTQYF.

Within the sample, this clone is medium-sized (0.01 to 0.1%). The chain employs TRBV11-2 and TRBJ2-1; 7 nucleotides match TRBD2. With V trimmed by 5 bases and J by 7 bases, 2 bases remained unmatched. The CDR3 is 12 residues long. Germline-derived CDR1 and CDR2 are SGHAT and FQNNGV. CDR3 region: CASSTGGNEQFF. CDR3 nucleotide sequence: TGTGCCAGCAGCACCGGGGGGAATGAGCAGTTCTTC. Full variable domain (rest looked up from reference TRBV11-2 and TRBJ2-1): EAGVAQSPRYKIIEKRQSVAFWCNPISGHATLYWYQQILGQGPKLLIQFQNNGVVDDSQLPKDRFSAERLKGVDSTLKIQPAKLEDSAVYLCASSTGGNEQFFGPGTRLTVL.

The V gene is TRBV27, the J gene TRBJ1-1; D unclear. The length of the CDR3 is 13 residues. V shed 6 bases and J shed 5 bases, with 13 bases lying between them. Germline CDR1 is MNHEY and CDR2 is SMNVEV (reference sequence). In nucleotides, the CDR3 is TGTGCCAGCAGCCAACACTCCGGGACTGAAGCTTTCTTT. Its translation: CASSQHSGTEAFF.

The chain joins TRBV7-8 to TRBJ1-6, with TRBD1 identical over 10 bases. Trimming took 7 bases from V and 9 from J; bases not matched to a gene: 9. The CDR3 consists of 15 residues. Per the germline V gene, CDR1 is SGHVS and CDR2 is FQNEAQ. CDR3 in amino acids: CASMRNRDRGSPLHF. CDR3 bases: TGTGCCAGCATGCGTAACCGGGACAGGGGTTCACCCCTCCACTTT.

The J gene is TRBJ1-1, the V gene TRBV2; D is possibly TRBD1 (6 bases). Trimming took off 7 bases at V and 4 bases at J, with 16 bases between the two ends. Germline V gene lookup returns CDR1 SNHLY and CDR2 FYNNEI. The CDR3 spans 14 residues. The CDR3 sequence is CASTEGGAPTEAFF. The DNA for the CDR3 is TGTGCCAGCACCGAGGGGGGGGCACCCACTGAAGCTTTCTTT. The variable domain in full, completed from reference TRBV2 and TRBJ1-1, reads EPEVTQTPSHQVTQMGQEVILRCVPISNHLYFYWYRQILGQKVEFLVSFYNNEISEKSEIFDDQFSVERPDGSNFTLKIRSTKLEDSAMYFCASTEGGAPTEAFFGQGTRLTVV.

The chain joins TRBV7-2 to TRBJ1-6, with a weak D call TRBD1 (6 bases). Germline V gene lookup returns CDR1 SGHTA and CDR2 FQGNSA. The CDR3 loop spans 15 amino acids. The V gene lost 2 bases and the J gene lost 7 bases, with 12 bases spanning the gap. The CDR3 spells CASSLYGRGNSPLHF. For the CDR3, the DNA is TGTGCCAGCAGCTTATACGGCAGGGGAAATTCACCCCTCCACTTT.

The V call is TRBV10-3, the J call TRBJ1-2; possible D gene TRBD1, 6 bases. Trimming stripped 7 bases from V and 3 bases from J, with 15 bases between. The CDR3 covers 14 residues. Germline-derived CDR1 and CDR2 are ENHRY and SYGVKD. The CDR3 nucleotides read TGTGCCATCAAGGGGCAGGGGTTGGACTATGGCTACACCTTC. Amino acid sequence: CAIKGQGLDYGYTF.

The chain employs TRBV19 and TRBJ2-5; a possible D gene is TRBD1 (6 bases). Germline CDR1 is LNHDA and CDR2 is SQIVND (reference sequence). The CDR3 totals 12 residues. V was clipped by 7 bases and J by 2 bases, with 8 bases between them. The CDR3 sequence is CASMGTQETQYF. In nucleotides, the CDR3 is TGTGCCAGTATGGGGACACAAGAGACCCAGTACTTC. Supplemented by reference TRBV19 and TRBJ2-5, the full variable domain reads DGGITQSPKYLFRKEGQNVTLSCEQNLNHDAMYWYRQDPGQGLRLIYYSQIVNDFQKGDIAEGYSVSREKKESFPLTVTSAQKNPTAFYLCASMGTQETQYFGPGTRLLVL.